This T cell receptor (beta chain) was observed in a study of shared clonotypes between healthy human individuals. Whole-study results and caveats: Estimated clonotype richness was generally higher in naive than memory subsets. An effect of sequencing depth on clonotype sharing among donors was expected. Only blood was sampled, and tissue TCR repertoires likely differ from blood ones.

Germline V gene lookup returns CDR1 MNHEY and CDR2 SMNVEV (reference sequence). The V gene lost 5 bases and the J gene lost 3 bases, with 8 bases spanning the gap. This CDR3 comprises 13 residues. In regard to this clone: Its antigen is still unknown.

Sequencing was performed with immunoSEQ multiplex PCR; in TCRdb, only in-frame clones are kept and a portion is missing. Seen here are about 1.5 million clones, 98% observed once, and the top ten hold approximately 0.45%. The chain recombines TRBV27 with TRBJ2-1; D possibly corresponds to TRBD1 (5 bases). The sequenced sample was naive CD4+ T cells sorted from blood. Subset noted: CD45RA+ positively selected. The TCR sequence derives from a man under 40 in good health. CDR3 sequence: CASSQTGYNEQFF. The CDR3 region has the DNA TGTGCCAGCAGTCAAACAGGCTACAATGAGCAGTTCTTC.